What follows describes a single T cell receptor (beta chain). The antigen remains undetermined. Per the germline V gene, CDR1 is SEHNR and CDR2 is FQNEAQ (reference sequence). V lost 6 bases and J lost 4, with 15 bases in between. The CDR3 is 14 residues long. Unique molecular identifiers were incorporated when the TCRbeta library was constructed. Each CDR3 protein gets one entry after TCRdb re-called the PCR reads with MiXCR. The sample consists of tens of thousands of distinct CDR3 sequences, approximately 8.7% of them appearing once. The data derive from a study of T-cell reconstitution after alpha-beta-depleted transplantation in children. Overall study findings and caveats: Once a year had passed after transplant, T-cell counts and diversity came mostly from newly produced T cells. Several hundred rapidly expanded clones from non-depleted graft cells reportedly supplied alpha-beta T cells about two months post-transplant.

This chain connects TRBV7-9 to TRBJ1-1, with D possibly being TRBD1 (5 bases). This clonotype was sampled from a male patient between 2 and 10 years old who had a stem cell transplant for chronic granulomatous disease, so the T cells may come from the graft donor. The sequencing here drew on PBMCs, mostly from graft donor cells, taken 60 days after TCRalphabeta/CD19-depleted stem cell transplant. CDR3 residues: CASSPTGFPTEAFF. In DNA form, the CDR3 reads TGTGCCAGCAGTCCTACAGGCTTCCCCACTGAAGCTTTCTTT.